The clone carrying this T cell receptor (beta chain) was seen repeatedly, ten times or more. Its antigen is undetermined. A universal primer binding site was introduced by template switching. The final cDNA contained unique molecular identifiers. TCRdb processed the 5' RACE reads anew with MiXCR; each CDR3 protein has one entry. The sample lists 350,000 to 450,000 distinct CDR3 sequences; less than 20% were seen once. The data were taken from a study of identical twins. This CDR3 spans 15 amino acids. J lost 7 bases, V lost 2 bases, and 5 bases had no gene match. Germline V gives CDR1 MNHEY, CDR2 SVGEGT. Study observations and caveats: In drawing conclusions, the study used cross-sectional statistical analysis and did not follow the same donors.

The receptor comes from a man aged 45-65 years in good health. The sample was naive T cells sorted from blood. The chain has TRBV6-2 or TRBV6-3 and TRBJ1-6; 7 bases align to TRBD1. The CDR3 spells CASSYGRDRNSPLHF. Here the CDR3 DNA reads TGTGCCAGCAGTTACGGTCGGGACAGAAATTCACCCCTCCACTTT.